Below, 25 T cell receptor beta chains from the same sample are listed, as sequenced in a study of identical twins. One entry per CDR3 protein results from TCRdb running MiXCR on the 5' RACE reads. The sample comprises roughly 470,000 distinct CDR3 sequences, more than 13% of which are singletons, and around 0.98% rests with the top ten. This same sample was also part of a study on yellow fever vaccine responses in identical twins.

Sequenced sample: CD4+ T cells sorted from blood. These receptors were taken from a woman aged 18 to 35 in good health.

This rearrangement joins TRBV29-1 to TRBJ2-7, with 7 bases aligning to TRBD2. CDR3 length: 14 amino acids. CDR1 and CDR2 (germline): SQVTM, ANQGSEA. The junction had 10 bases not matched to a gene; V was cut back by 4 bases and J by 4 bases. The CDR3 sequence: CSVVGGGDTYEQYF. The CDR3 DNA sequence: TGCAGCGTTGTGGGGGGGGGAGACACATACGAGCAGTACTTC.

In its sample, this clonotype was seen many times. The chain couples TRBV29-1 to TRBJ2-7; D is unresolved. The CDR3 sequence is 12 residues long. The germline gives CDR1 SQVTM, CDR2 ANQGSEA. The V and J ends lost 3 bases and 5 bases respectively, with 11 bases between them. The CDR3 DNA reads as TGCAGCGTTGAGCCGGAGAAACACGAGCAGTACTTC. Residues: CSVEPEKHEQYF.

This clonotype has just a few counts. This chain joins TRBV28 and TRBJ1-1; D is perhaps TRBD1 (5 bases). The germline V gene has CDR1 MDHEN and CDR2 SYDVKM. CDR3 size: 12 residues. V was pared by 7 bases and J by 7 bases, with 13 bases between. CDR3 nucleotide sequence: TGTGCCAGCAATCAAGGGGAGGGTGAAGCTTTCTTT. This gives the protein CASNQGEGEAFF.

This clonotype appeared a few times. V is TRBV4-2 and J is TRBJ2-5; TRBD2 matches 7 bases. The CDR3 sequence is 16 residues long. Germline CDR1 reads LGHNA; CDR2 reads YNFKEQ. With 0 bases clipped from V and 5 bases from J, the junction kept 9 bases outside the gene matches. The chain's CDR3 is CASSQDLGGARETQYF. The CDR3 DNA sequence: TGTGCCAGCAGCCAAGATCTGGGAGGGGCTCGGGAGACCCAGTACTTC.

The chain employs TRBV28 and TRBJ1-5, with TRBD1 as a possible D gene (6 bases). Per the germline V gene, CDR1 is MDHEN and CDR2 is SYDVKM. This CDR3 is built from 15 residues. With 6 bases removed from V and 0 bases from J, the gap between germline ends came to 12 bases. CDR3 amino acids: CASRDRQDSNQPQHF. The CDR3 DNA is TGTGCCAGCAGGGACCGACAGGATAGCAATCAGCCCCAGCATTTT.

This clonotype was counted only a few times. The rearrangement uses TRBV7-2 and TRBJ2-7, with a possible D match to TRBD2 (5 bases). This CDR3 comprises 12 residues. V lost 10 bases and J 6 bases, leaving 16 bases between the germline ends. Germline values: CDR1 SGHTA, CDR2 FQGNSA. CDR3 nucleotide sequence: TGTGCCACCTCCCCGGGATCGGGCGAGCAGTACTTC. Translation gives CATSPGSGEQYF. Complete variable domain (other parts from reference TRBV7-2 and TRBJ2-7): GAGVSQSPSNKVTEKGKDVELRCDPISGHTALYWYRQSLGQGLEFLIYFQGNSAPDKSGLPSDRFSAERTGGSVSTLTIQRTQQEDSAVYLCATSPGSGEQYFGPGTRLTVT.

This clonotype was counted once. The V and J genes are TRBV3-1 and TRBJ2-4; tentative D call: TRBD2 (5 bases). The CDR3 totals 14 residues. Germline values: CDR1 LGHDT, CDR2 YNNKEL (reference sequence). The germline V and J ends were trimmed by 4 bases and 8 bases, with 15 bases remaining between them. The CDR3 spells CASSLTGPEDIQYF. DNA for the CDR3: TGTGCCAGCAGCCTAACCGGGCCGGAGGACATTCAGTACTTC.

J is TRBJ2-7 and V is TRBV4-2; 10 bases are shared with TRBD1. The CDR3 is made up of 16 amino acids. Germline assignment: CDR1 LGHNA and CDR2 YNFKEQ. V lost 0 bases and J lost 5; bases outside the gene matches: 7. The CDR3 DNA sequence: TGTGCCAGCAGCCAAGATTATGGGACAGGGGAGGACGAGCAGTACTTC. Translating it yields CASSQDYGTGEDEQYF.

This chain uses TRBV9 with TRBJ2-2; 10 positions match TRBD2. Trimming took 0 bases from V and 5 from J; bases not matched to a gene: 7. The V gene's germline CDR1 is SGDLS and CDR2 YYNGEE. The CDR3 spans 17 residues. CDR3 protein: CASSVGGLAVQTGELFF. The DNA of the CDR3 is TGTGCCAGCAGCGTAGGTGGACTAGCGGTCCAAACCGGGGAGCTGTTTTTT.

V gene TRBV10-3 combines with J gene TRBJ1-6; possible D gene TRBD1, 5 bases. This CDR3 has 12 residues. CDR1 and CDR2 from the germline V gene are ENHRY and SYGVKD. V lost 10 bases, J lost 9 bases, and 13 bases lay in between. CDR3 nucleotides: TGTGCCACTTGGCAGGGAGCTTCACCCCTCCACTTT. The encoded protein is CATWQGASPLHF.

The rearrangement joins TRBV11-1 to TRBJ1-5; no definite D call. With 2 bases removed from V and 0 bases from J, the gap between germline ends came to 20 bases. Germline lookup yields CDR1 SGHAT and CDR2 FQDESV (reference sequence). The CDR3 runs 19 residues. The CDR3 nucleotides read TGTGCCAGCAGCTTAAAGATGTCTGAGGGAAGGGATAGCAATCAGCCCCAGCATTTT. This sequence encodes CASSLKMSEGRDSNQPQHF.

The CDR3 DNA reads as TGTGCCAGTAGTATCGGGACAGTCGGAGAGACCCAGTACTTC. This codes for CASSIGTVGETQYF. V gene TRBV19 combines with J gene TRBJ2-5, with TRBD1 identical over 7 bases. The CDR3 runs to 14 residues. V shed 3 bases and J 4 bases; nucleotides not matched to a gene: 5. Germline values: CDR1 LNHDA, CDR2 SQIVND (reference sequence).

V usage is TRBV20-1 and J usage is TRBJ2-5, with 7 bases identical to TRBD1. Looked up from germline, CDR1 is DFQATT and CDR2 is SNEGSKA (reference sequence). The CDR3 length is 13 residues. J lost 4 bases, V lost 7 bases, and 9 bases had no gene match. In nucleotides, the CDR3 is TGCAGTGGCGGCCCAGGGGGACGAGAGACCCAGTACTTC. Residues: CSGGPGGRETQYF.

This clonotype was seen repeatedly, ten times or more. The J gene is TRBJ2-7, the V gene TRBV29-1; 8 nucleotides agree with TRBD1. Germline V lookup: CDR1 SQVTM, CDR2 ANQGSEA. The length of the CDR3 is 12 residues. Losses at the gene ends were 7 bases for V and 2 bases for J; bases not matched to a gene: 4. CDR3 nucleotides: TGCAGCGCCGGACAGGGAACCTACGAGCAGTACTTC. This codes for CSAGQGTYEQYF.

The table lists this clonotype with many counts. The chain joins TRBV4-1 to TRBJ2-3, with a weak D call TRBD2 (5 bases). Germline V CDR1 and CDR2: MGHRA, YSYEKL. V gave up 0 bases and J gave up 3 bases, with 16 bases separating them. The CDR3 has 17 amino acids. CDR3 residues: CASSQDESARGTDTQYF. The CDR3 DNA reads TGCGCCAGCAGCCAAGATGAATCAGCCCGAGGGACAGATACGCAGTATTTT.

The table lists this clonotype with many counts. The CDR3 bases are TGTGCCAGCAGCTCCGGGAATACCTACGAGCAGTACTTC. Translation: CASSSGNTYEQYF. The gene calls are TRBV7-2 and TRBJ2-7, with D possibly being TRBD2 (5 bases). V lost 4 bases and J lost 2, with 9 bases in between. The V gene's germline CDR1 is SGHTA and CDR2 FQGNSA. The CDR3 consists of 13 residues. Drawing the rest from reference TRBV7-2 and TRBJ2-7, the complete variable domain is GAGVSQSPSNKVTEKGKDVELRCDPISGHTALYWYRQSLGQGLEFLIYFQGNSAPDKSGLPSDRFSAERTGGSVSTLTIQRTQQEDSAVYLCASSSGNTYEQYFGPGTRLTVT.

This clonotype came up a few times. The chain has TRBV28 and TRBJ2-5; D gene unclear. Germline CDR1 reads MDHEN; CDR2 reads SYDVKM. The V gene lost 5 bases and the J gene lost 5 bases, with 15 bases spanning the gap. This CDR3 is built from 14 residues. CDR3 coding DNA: TGTGCCAGCAGTCCCACCCGGGTACGGGAGACCCAGTACTTC. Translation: CASSPTRVRETQYF.

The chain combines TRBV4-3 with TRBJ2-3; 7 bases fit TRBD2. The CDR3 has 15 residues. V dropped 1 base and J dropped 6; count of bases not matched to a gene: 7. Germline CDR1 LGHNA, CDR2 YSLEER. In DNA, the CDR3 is TGCGCCAGCAGCCAAGCTGCGGGAGCCATGGATACGCAGTATTTT. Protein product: CASSQAAGAMDTQYF.

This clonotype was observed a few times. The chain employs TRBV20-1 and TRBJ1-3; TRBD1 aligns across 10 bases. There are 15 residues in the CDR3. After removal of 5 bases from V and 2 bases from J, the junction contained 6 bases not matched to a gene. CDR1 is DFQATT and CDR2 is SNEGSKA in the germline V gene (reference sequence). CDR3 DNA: TGCAGTGCTGTCCGGGACAGGGGTACTGGAAACACCATATATTTT. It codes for CSAVRDRGTGNTIYF.

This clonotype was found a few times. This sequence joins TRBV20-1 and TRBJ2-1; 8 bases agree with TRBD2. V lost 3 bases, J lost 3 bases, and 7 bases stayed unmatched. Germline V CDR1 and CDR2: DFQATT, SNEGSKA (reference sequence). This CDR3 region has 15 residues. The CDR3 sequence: CSARKTGTSYNEQFF. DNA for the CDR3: TGCAGTGCTAGGAAAACCGGGACTAGCTACAATGAGCAGTTCTTC.

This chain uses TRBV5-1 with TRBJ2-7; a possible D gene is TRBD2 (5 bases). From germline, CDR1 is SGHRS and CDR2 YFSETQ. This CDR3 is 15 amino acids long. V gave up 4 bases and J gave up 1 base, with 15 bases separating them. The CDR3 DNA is TGCGCCAGCAGCCCTTTCGGGGAAATGTCCTACGAGCAGTACTTC. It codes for CASSPFGEMSYEQYF.

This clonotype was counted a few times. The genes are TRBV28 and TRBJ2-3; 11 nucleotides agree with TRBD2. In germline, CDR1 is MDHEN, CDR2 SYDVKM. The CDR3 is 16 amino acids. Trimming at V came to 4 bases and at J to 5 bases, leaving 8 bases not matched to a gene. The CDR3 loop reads CASSSVAGGPVDTQYF. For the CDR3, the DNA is TGTGCCAGCAGTTCCGTAGCGGGAGGGCCGGTAGATACGCAGTATTTT.

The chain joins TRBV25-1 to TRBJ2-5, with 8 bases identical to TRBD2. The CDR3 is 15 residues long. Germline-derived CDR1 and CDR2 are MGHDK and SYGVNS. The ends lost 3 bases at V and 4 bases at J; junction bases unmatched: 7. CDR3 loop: CASSDVSGNRETQYF. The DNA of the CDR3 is TGTGCCAGCAGTGACGTTAGCGGGAACCGAGAGACCCAGTACTTC.

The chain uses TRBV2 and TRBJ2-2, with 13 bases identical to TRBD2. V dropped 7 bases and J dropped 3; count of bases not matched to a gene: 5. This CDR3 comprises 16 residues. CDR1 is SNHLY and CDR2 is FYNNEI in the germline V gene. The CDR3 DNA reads TGTGCCAGCAACAGACTAGCGGGGGGCTACACCGGGGAGCTGTTTTTT. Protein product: CASNRLAGGYTGELFF.

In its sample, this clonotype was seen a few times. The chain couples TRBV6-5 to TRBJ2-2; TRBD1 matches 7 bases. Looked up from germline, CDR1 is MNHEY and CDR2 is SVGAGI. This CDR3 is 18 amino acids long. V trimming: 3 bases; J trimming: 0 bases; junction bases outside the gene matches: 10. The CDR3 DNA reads TGTGCCAGCAGTTATTTTCGGCCCGGGACAGCGAACACCGGGGAGCTGTTTTTT. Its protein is CASSYFRPGTANTGELFF.